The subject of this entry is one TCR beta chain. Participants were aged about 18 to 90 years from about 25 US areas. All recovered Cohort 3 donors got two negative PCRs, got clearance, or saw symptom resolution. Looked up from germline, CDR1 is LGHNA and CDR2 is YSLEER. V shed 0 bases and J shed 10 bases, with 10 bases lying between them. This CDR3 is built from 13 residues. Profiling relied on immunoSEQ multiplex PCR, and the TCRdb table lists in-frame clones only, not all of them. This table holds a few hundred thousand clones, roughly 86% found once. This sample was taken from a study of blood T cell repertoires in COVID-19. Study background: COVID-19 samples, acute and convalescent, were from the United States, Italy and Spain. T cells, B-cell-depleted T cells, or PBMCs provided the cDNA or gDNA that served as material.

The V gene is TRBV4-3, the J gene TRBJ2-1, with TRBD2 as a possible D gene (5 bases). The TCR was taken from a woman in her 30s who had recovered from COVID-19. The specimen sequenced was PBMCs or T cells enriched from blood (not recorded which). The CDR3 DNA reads TGCGCCAGCAGCCAAGATCTCCGGGGAGAGCAGTTCTTC. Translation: CASSQDLRGEQFF.